This T cell receptor (beta chain) was profiled in a study of T cell responses to AZD1222 COVID-19 vaccine. Findings and limits, study-wide: Reportedly, nearly half of unique spike TCRs recognized epitopes outside B.1.351/B.1.1.7 mutations.

The V gene lost 5 bases and the J gene lost 4 bases, with 6 bases spanning the gap. The CDR3 extends over 12 amino acids. Per germline, CDR1 LNHDA and CDR2 SQIVND (reference sequence). Sequencing was performed with immunoSEQ multiplex PCR; in TCRdb, only in-frame clones are kept and a portion is missing. The profile shows roughly 160,000 clones, roughly nine tenths of them singletons. Note on this clone: Its antigen is not identified.

The sample consisted of peripheral blood, taken on day 0 of AZD1222 vaccination. V and J are TRBV19 and TRBJ2-1, with D possibly TRBD2 on 5 matching bases. This receptor was obtained from an adult in good health. The CDR3 DNA is TGTGCCAGTAGTCGGGGATACAATGAGCAGTTCTTC. Residues: CASSRGYNEQFF.